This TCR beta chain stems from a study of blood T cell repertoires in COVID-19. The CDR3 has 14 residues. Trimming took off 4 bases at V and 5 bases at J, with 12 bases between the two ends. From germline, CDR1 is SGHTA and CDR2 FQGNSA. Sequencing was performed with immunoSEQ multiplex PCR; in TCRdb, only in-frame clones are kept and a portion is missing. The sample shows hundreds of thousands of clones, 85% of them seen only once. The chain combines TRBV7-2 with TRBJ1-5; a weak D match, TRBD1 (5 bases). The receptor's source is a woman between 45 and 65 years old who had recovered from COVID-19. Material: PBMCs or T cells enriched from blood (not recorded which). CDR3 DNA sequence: TGTGCCAGCAGCTCCGTGGGGGGGGATCAGCCCCAGCATTTT. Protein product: CASSSVGGDQPQHF.